Presented here are 2 T cell receptor beta chains from one specimen sequenced in a study of CD8 T cells in Susac syndrome (dated by TCRdb to between 2018 and 2020). The library was made by the immunoSEQ multiplex PCR assay. RNA was extracted using the RNeasy kit, and about 0.45 to 1 ug of the RNA was reverse transcribed with random hexamers. TCRdb reworked the public reads: Q25 trimming with fastp, MiXCR clone assembly, productive beta chains retained. Rows with a matching CDR3 protein are joined into one entry that keeps the most common DNA and genes. The sample includes approximately 110,000 distinct CDR3 sequences, with more than 85% observed a single time. Over 0.3% of the sample is taken by the ten largest. Sequencing was performed on CD8+ T cells from PBMCs. Every receptor here comes from a human donor with multiple sclerosis.

This sequence joins TRBV9 and TRBJ2-3, with 13 positions matching TRBD2. This CDR3 is built from 16 residues. V trimming: 3 bases; J trimming: 7 bases; junction bases outside the gene matches: 8. In germline, CDR1 is SGDLS, CDR2 YYNGEE. The CDR3 bases are TGTGCCAGCAGCGCCCTACTAGCGGGGGGGCTACATACGCAGTATTTT. Its translation is CASSALLAGGLHTQYF.

The rearrangement uses TRBV27 and TRBJ2-6, with 9 bases matching TRBD1. The CDR3 runs 18 residues. Germline V gene lookup returns CDR1 MNHEY and CDR2 SMNVEV (reference sequence). Trimming removed 2 bases from V and 0 bases from J; junction bases left unmatched: 5. The CDR3 region is CASSLGTGRYSGANVLTF. In DNA form, the CDR3 reads TGTGCCAGCAGTTTAGGGACAGGGCGCTACTCTGGGGCCAACGTCCTGACTTTC.